This T cell receptor beta chain was retrieved from a study of shared clonotypes between healthy human individuals. Across the whole study: The cohort comprised a couple of women and a few men. Their ages spanned 18 to 49 years. General study results and limits: Generation probabilities of non-shared clonotypes were lower (relative to those shared by all four donors). Rarefaction revealed incomplete sorted-subset sequencing despite large depth.

Of note for this clone: The antigen remains unidentified.

The assay was immunoSEQ multiplex PCR, and TCRdb's table has in-frame clones only and misses some. This table holds 2 million to 2.5 million clones, roughly 92% found once. The germline V gene has CDR1 LNHDA and CDR2 SQIVND (reference sequence). This CDR3 contains 13 residues. V was pared by 11 bases and J by 2 bases, with 15 bases between. Sample: naive CD4+ T cells from PBMCs. Subset described: CD45RA+ positively selected. This TCR came from a man in his late teens or twenties in good health. Some clones in this sample may be carry-over from other donors' samples. V is TRBV19 and J is TRBJ1-1, with D uncertain. CDR3 nucleotide sequence: TGTGCCTCCAAACCCCCAGTAAACACTGAAGCTTTCTTT. It specifies CASKPPVNTEAFF.